This T cell receptor (beta chain) was recorded in a study of blood T cell repertoires in COVID-19. Turning to the study itself: There were acute and convalescent COVID-19 samples, and they came from the United States, Italy and Spain. T cells, B-cell-depleted T cells, or PBMCs supplied cDNA or gDNA.

It was during active infection that Seattle patients were enrolled and then longitudinally followed. Trimming stripped 1 base from V and 11 bases from J, with 17 bases between. From germline, CDR1 is MGHRA and CDR2 YSYEKL. There are 15 residues in the CDR3. Under the authors' procedure: The authors estimated nucleated cell counts from reference gene primer amplification. The table came from immunoSEQ multiplex PCR; TCRdb's copy has only in-frame clones and leaves some out. Clone size and V and J calls were adopted from that table, with D and trimming inferred from the DNA. Of hundreds of thousands of clones listed, roughly 86% were seen once; the top ten hold roughly 12%.

This chain joins TRBV4-1 and TRBJ2-2, with D maybe TRBD2 (7 bases). Sequencing was performed on peripheral blood. The receptor comes from a woman in her 30s with COVID-19, enrolled during active disease. CDR3 amino acids: CASSQVQQGGGELFF. In DNA form, the CDR3 reads TGCGCCAGCAGCCAAGTTCAGCAGGGCGGGGGCGAGCTGTTTTTT.